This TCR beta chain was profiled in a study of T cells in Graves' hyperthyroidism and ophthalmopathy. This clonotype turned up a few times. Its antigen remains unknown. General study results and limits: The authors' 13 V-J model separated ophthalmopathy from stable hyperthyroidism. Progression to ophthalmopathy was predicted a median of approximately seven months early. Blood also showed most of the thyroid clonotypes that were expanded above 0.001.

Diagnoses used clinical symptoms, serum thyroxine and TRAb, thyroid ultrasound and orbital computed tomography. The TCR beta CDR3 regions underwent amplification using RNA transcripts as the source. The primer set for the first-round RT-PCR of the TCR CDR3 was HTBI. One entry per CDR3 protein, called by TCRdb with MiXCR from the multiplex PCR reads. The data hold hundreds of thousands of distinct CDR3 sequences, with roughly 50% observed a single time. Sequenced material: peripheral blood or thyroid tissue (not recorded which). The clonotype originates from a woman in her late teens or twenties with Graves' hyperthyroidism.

CDR3 sequence: CASTPPDRGGETQYF. The CDR3 DNA reads as TGTGCCAGCACCCCCCCGGACAGGGGCGGGGAGACCCAGTACTTC. The genes are TRBV7-2 and TRBJ2-5, with 9 nucleotides matching TRBD1. The CDR3 spans 15 residues. Germline assignment: CDR1 SGHTA and CDR2 FQGNSA. Trimming took 7 bases from V and 5 from J; bases not matched to a gene: 11.